One sample yielded the 18 T cell receptor beta chains listed below, sequenced in a study of blood T cell repertoires in COVID-19. Assay: immunoSEQ multiplex PCR; the TCRdb copy retains only in-frame clones and omits some. The table lists roughly 200,000 clones, 80% to 90% of them singletons, with more than 6.5% in the top ten. The sample comprised peripheral blood. These receptor sequences come from a man aged 40-49 years with active or convalescent COVID-19.

The CDR3 DNA follows: TGTGCCAGTGGGCCGGTTCTCCGCCAGTATGGCTACACCTTC. Translation: CASGPVLRQYGYTF. The rearrangement uses TRBV7-2 and TRBJ1-2; D gene unclear. Per the germline V gene, CDR1 is SGHTA and CDR2 is FQGNSA. Trimming cost V 9 bases and J 5 bases, with 19 bases left between them. The CDR3 runs 14 residues. Combining the CDR3 with reference TRBV7-2 and TRBJ1-2 gives the whole variable domain GAGVSQSPSNKVTEKGKDVELRCDPISGHTALYWYRQSLGQGLEFLIYFQGNSAPDKSGLPSDRFSAERTGGSVSTLTIQRTQQEDSAVYLCASGPVLRQYGYTFGSGTRLTVV.

As for this clone: A read error may produce the germline difference seen at one junction end. This chain links TRBV7-7 with TRBJ2-1, with a tentative D call TRBD1 (6 bases). Germline V lookup: CDR1 SSHAT, CDR2 FNYEAQ (reference sequence). CDR3 length: 13 amino acids. The CDR3: CASSSGHYNEQFF. Written as DNA, the CDR3 is TGTGCTAGCAGCTCGGGACACTACAATGAGCAGTTCTTC.

V usage is TRBV6-5 and J usage is TRBJ1-2; a weak D match, TRBD1 (5 bases). Trimming removed 5 bases at V and 5 bases at J, with 6 bases between. The CDR3 runs 11 residues. Germline-derived CDR1 and CDR2 are MNHEY and SVGAGI. The CDR3 DNA sequence: TGTGCCAGCAGTCAGGGTTATGGCTACACCTTC. It yields the protein CASSQGYGYTF.

The J gene is TRBJ1-3, the V gene TRBV30; 8 positions match TRBD1. Per the germline V gene, CDR1 is GTSNPN and CDR2 is SVGIG (reference sequence). The V gene end was trimmed by 4 bases and the J gene end by 1 base; junction bases not matched to a gene: 3. This CDR3 region has 14 residues. The CDR3 bases are TGTGCCTGGACCCACAGGGGGTCTGGAAACACCATATATTTT. Amino acid sequence: CAWTHRGSGNTIYF.

This rearrangement joins TRBV7-3 to TRBJ2-7, with D possibly being TRBD1 (6 bases). Germline lookup yields CDR1 SGHTA and CDR2 FQGTGA. The CDR3 consists of 12 residues. V was clipped by 5 bases and J by 12 bases, with 17 bases between them. In DNA form, the CDR3 reads TGTGCCAGCAGCCTTTACAGGGATCGGCTGTACTTC. The encoded protein is CASSLYRDRLYF.

The rearrangement uses TRBV2 and TRBJ1-2, with 11 bases aligning to TRBD1. The CDR3 loop spans 15 amino acids. V trimming: 6 bases; J trimming: 3 bases; junction bases outside the gene matches: 6. Looked up from germline, CDR1 is SNHLY and CDR2 is FYNNEI. The DNA for the CDR3 is TGTGCCAGCAGCCTGGGGACAGGGGGAGACTATGGCTACACCTTC. It yields the protein CASSLGTGGDYGYTF.

This rearrangement joins TRBV5-1 to TRBJ2-5; D uncertain. CDR3 length: 15 amino acids. Germline V gives CDR1 SGHRS, CDR2 YFSETQ. Trimming took off 4 bases at V and 5 bases at J, with 18 bases between the two ends. This chain's CDR3 is CASSLGFFQEETQYF. CDR3 bases: TGCGCCAGCAGCCTGGGGTTTTTCCAAGAGGAGACCCAGTACTTC.

The sample holds a few counts of this clone. The chain joins TRBV6-1 to TRBJ2-7; maybe TRBD2 (7 bases). Trimming stripped 2 bases from V and 5 bases from J, with 19 bases between. This CDR3 region has 16 residues. The germline CDR1 and CDR2 sequences are MNHNS and SASEGT. The CDR3 spells CASSEWGAGEGDEQYF. The CDR3 nucleotides are TGTGCCAGCAGTGAATGGGGGGCCGGGGAGGGCGACGAGCAGTACTTC.

The chain recombines TRBV19 with TRBJ1-2; 7 bases are a match to TRBD1. The CDR3 totals 17 residues. Germline trimming cut 3 bases from V and 1 base from J; bases unmatched to any gene: 11. Germline CDR1 LNHDA, CDR2 SQIVND (reference sequence). The CDR3 bases are TGTGCCAGTAGTATCCTCCCGGGACAGAGGATTAACTATGGCTACACCTTC. Its protein product is CASSILPGQRINYGYTF.

This sequence joins TRBV5-1 and TRBJ1-1, with D perhaps matching TRBD1 (5 bases). Germline lookup yields CDR1 SGHRS and CDR2 YFSETQ. CDR3 length equals 13 residues. Trimming removed 6 bases at V and 1 base at J, with 10 bases between. The DNA for the CDR3 is TGCGCCAGCAAACAAGGACAGAACACTGAAGCTTTCTTT. It yields the protein CASKQGQNTEAFF.

The chain uses TRBV30 and TRBJ1-5; D unresolved. The CDR3 sequence is 15 residues long. CDR1 and CDR2 (germline): GTSNPN, SVGIG (reference sequence). V lost 0 bases to trimming and J lost 1 base, with 10 bases between them. The CDR3 spells CAWSVGRLSNQPQHF. The CDR3 DNA sequence: TGTGCCTGGAGTGTAGGCAGACTAAGCAATCAGCCCCAGCATTTT.

This chain uses TRBV29-1 with TRBJ1-1, with unresolved D. Germline V lookup: CDR1 SQVTM, CDR2 ANQGSEA. Trimming pared 4 bases from V and 6 bases from J, leaving 9 bases between. There are 11 residues in the CDR3. The CDR3, as DNA: TGCAGCGTTGGGGGAGTCCCTGAAGCTTTCTTT. It specifies CSVGGVPEAFF.

V and J are TRBV7-2 and TRBJ1-1; D is possibly TRBD1 (5 bases). CDR3 length: 13 residues. V lost 5 bases and J 5 bases, leaving 12 bases between the germline ends. Germline lookup yields CDR1 SGHTA and CDR2 FQGNSA. The CDR3 sequence is CASSVMEGTEAFF. The CDR3 nucleotides are TGTGCCAGCAGCGTTATGGAGGGGACTGAAGCTTTCTTT.

This clone was counted between two and nine times. This chain uses TRBV5-8 with TRBJ2-7; D may be TRBD2 (6 bases). V shed 4 bases and J shed 5 bases, with 19 bases lying between them. Germline V gene lookup returns CDR1 SGHTS and CDR2 YDEGEE. The CDR3 runs 15 residues. DNA of the CDR3: TGTGCCAGCAGCGGGGGGAAATTCTCAAGCGACGAGCAGTACTTC. This codes for CASSGGKFSSDEQYF.

The CDR3 DNA reads TGTGCCAGTGCACACAGGGGGGATGGCTACACCTTC. Translating gives CASAHRGDGYTF. The chain joins TRBV6-5 to TRBJ1-2, with TRBD1 identical over 8 bases. The germline V gene encodes CDR1 MNHEY and CDR2 SVGAGI. This CDR3 region has 12 residues. The V segment lost 9 bases and the J segment 6 bases; nucleotides outside the gene matches: 6.

The chain employs TRBV29-1 and TRBJ2-3, with 7 bases fitting TRBD2. V lost 8 bases to trimming and J lost 4 bases; unmatched junction nucleotides: 12. This CDR3 spans 14 amino acids. Germline lookup yields CDR1 SQVTM and CDR2 ANQGSEA. Written as DNA, the CDR3 is TGCAGCTCCGGACCGGCGGGGGACCCAGATACGCAGTATTTT. Residues: CSSGPAGDPDTQYF.

The chain joins TRBV30 to TRBJ1-1; D unresolved. The CDR3 sequence is 12 residues long. V lost 0 bases, J lost 5 bases, and 7 bases lay in between. Germline V gives CDR1 GTSNPN, CDR2 SVGIG (reference sequence). CDR3 nucleotide sequence: TGTGCCTGGAGTGTAGCACGGACTGAAGCTTTCTTT. Translated, it gives CAWSVARTEAFF.

This clone occurred once. The J gene is TRBJ2-5, the V gene TRBV11-3; D perhaps matches TRBD2 (6 bases). V was shortened by 8 bases and J by 4 bases, with 23 bases between the two germline ends. The CDR3 is 16 residues long. Per the germline V gene, CDR1 is SGHNT and CDR2 is YENEEA. The CDR3 DNA follows: TGTGCCAGCGCAAGGAGGGAGTTACAGGAGGTAGAGACCCAGTACTTC. This sequence encodes CASARRELQEVETQYF.